Given below is one TCR beta chain in context. Its antigen target is currently unknown. Per-base quality was not reported, and no clone a single base away is much larger than it. To prepare the library, the immunoSEQ multiplex PCR assay was applied. The table comes from immuneACCESS by way of TCRdb, which keeps in-frame sequences with V and J called. Part of the clones is missing from these tables; in studies checked, under half for an unresolved V gene and the rest for unknown reasons. In all, the sample holds around 110,000 clones, and approximately 90% of those were seen once. Over 2% of the sample is in the top ten clones. The sample originates from a study of control samples from healthy donors and cancer patients (TCRdb year 2020). Sequenced: blood. The sequence came from a woman between 65 and 79 years old in good health.

The DNA sequence follows: TGTGCCAGCAGTTCGCAGACAGTGAACACTGAAGCTTTCTTT. The encoded protein is CASSSQTVNTEAFF. This chain is built from TRBV27 and TRBJ1-1, with TRBD1 tentatively as D gene (5 bases match). The CDR3 contains 14 residues, cysteine and phenylalanine counted. Only the CDR3 portion is preserved as DNA: 42 bases, with reading frame beginning at the first base. CDR1 MNHEY and CDR2 SMNVEV were looked up in the germline V gene (reference sequence). V is shortened by 4 bases, J by 0 bases, and the region joining them spans 9 bases.